A selection of T cell receptor beta chains follows, all from one sample in a study of Ad26.COV2.S vaccination and SARS-CoV-2 variants. TCRdb keeps only in-frame clones here, not all; method: immunoSEQ multiplex PCR. Among 400,000 to 450,000 clones listed, about 90% were seen once. The starting material was peripheral blood, obtained in a trial of Ad26.COV2.S vaccine versus placebo. These receptors came from a person aged 18 to 59 who received the Ad26.COV2.S COVID-19 vaccine or a placebo. CDR3s leave out the opening cysteine and the closing phenylalanine or tryptophan. A D gene is named only where the DNA matches it firmly.

CDR3aa,len,j_gene,d_gene,v_gene
AWSSGRGNTQY,11,TRBJ2-3,-,TRBV30
ASSRIGGQTDTQY,13,TRBJ2-3,-,TRBV7-2
ASSPGTVKNTEAF,13,TRBJ1-1,TRBD1,TRBV27
ASSPSMGAGANVLT,14,TRBJ2-6,-,TRBV11-2
ASSESAPNYGYT,12,TRBJ1-2,-,TRBV10-2
ASSEGGTGYGYT,12,TRBJ1-2,TRBD1,TRBV19
AWGPNYGYT,9,TRBJ1-2,-,TRBV30
ASSHSLVGEQY,11,TRBJ2-7,-,TRBV19
AWSVGQLLLNYGYT,14,TRBJ1-2,-,TRBV30
ASSAHSSSYNSPLH,14,TRBJ1-6,-,TRBV10-2
ASSQIYGYT,9,TRBJ1-2,-,TRBV28
AWSVRGGRGYT,11,TRBJ1-2,-,TRBV30
ASSLRMAGANVLT,13,TRBJ2-6,-,TRBV19
ASSLTGGYEKLF,12,TRBJ1-4,TRBD1,TRBV28